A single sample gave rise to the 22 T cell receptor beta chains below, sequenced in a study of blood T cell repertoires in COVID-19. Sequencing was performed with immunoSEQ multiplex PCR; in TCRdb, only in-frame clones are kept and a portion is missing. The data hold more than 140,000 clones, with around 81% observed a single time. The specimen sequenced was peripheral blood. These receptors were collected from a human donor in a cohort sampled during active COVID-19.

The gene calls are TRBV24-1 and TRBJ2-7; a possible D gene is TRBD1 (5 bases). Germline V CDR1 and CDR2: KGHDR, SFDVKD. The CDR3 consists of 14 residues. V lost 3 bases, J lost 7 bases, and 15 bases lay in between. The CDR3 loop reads CATSDTQGSGEQYF. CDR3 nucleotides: TGTGCCACCAGTGATACCCAGGGCTCAGGGGAGCAGTACTTC.

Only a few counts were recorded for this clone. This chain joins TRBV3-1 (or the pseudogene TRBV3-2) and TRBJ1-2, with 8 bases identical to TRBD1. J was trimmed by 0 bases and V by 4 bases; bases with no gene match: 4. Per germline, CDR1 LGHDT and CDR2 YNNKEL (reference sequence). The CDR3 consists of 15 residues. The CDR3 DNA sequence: TGTGCCAGCAGCCGGACAGGGCAAGCTAACTATGGCTACACCTTC. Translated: CASSRTGQANYGYTF.

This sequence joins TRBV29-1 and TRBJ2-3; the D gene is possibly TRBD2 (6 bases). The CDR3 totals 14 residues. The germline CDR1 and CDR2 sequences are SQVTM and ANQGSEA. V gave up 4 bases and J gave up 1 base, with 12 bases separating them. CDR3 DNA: TGCAGCGTTGTTTTGGCTAGCGGCACAGATACGCAGTATTTT. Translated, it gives CSVVLASGTDTQYF.

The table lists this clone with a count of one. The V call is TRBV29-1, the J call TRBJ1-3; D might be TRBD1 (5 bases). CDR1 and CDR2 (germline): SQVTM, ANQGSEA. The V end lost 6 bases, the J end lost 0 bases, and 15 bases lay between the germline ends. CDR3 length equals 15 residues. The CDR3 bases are TGCAGCGTGGGGCTAGAAGACAACTCTGGAAACACCATATATTTT. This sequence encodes CSVGLEDNSGNTIYF.

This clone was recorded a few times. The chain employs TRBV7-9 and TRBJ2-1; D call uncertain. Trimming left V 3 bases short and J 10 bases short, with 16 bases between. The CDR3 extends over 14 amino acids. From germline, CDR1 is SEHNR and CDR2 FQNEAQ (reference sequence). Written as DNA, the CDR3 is TGTGCCAGCAGCTTGGCCTTCGGGTCTCCCGAGCAGTTCTTC. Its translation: CASSLAFGSPEQFF.

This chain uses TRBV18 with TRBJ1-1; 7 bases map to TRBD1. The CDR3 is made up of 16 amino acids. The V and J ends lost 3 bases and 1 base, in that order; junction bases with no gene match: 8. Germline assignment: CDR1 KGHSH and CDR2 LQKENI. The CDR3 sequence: CASSPLRQGANTEAFF. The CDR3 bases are TGTGCCAGCTCACCCCTTCGACAGGGAGCGAACACTGAAGCTTTCTTT.

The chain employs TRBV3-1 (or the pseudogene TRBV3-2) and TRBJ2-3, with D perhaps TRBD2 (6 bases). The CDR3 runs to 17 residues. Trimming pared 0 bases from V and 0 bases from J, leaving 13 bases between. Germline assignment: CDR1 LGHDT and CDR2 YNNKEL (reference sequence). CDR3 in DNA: TGTGCCAGCAGCCAAGATTTGAGCGGGCCGAGCACAGATACGCAGTATTTT. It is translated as CASSQDLSGPSTDTQYF.

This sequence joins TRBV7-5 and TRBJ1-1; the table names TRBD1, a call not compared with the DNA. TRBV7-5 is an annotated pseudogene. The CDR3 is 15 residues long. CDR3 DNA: TGTGCCAGAAGCGCCCTGGACAGGGCTGTCACTGAAGCTTTCTTT. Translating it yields CARSALDRAVTEAFF.

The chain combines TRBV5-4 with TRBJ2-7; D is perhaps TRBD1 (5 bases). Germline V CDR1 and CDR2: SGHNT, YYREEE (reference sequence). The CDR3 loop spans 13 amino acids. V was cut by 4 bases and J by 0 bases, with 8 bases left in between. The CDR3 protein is CASSGAASYEQYF. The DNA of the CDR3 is TGTGCCAGCAGCGGGGCGGCCTCCTACGAGCAGTACTTC.

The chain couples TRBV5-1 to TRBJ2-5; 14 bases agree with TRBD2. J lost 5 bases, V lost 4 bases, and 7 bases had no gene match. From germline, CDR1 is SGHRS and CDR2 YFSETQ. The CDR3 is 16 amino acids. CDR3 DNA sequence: TGCGCCAGCAGCCAAGGACTAGCGGGAGGAGGGGAGACCCAGTACTTC. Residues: CASSQGLAGGGETQYF.

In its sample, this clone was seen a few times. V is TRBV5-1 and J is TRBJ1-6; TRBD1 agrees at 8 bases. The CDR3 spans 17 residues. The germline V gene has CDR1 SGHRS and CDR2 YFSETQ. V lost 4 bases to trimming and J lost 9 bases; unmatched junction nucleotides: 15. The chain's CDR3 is CASSGPGTGQSISPLHF. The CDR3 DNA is TGCGCCAGCAGCGGACCCGGGACAGGCCAATCCATTTCACCCCTCCACTTT. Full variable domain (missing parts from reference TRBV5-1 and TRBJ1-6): KAGVTQTPRYLIKTRGQQVTLSCSPISGHRSVSWYQQTPGQGLQFLFEYFSETQRNKGNFPGRFSGRQFSNSRSEMNVSTLELGDSALYLCASSGPGTGQSISPLHFGNGTRLTVT.

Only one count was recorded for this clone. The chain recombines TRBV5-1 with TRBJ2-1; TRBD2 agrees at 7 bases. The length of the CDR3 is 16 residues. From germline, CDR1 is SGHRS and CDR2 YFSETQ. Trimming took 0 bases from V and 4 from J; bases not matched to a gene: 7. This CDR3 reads CASSLEAGTIYNEQFF. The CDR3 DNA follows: TGCGCCAGCAGCTTGGAGGCCGGGACTATTTACAATGAGCAGTTCTTC.

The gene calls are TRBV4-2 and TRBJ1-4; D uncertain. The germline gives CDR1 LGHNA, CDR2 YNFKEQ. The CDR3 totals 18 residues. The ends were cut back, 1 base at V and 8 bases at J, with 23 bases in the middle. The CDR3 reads CASSQGIGRGPAEEKLFF. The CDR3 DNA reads TGTGCCAGCAGCCAAGGAATCGGTAGAGGCCCCGCAGAGGAAAAACTGTTTTTT.

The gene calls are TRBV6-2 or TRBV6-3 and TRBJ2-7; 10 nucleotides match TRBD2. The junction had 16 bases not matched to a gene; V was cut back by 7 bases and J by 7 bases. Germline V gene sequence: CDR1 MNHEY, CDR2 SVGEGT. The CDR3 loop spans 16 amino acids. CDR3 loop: CASTPRPAGGPREQYF. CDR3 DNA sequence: TGTGCCAGCACCCCCCGGCCAGCGGGAGGGCCGAGGGAGCAGTACTTC.

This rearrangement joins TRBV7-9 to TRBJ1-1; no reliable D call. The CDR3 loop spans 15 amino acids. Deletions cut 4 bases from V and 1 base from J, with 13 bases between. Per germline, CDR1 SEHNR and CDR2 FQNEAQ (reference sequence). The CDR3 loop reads CASSSILRQNTEAFF. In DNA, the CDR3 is TGTGCCAGCAGCTCTATTTTGAGGCAGAACACTGAAGCTTTCTTT.

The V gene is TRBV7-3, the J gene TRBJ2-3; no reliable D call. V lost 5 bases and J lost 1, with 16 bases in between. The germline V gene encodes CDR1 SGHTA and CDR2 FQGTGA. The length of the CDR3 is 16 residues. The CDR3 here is CASSPILQRGTDTQYF. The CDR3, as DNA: TGTGCCAGCAGCCCAATTCTTCAAAGAGGCACAGATACGCAGTATTTT.

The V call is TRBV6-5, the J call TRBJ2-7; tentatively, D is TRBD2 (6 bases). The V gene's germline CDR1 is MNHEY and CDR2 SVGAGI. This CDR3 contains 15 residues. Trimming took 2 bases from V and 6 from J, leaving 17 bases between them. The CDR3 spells CASSYTTSNGGEQYF. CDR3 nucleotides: TGTGCCAGCAGTTACACTACTAGTAACGGGGGCGAGCAGTACTTC.

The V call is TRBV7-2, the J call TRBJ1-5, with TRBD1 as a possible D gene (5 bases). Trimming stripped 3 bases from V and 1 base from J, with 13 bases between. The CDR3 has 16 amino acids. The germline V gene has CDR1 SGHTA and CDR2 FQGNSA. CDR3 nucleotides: TGTGCCAGCAGCTTCTCAGGACAAGCGAGCAATCAGCCCCAGCATTTT. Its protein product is CASSFSGQASNQPQHF.

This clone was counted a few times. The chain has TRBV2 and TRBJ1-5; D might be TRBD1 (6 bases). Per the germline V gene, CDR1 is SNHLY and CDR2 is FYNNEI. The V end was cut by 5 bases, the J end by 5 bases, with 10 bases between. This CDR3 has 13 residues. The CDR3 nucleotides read TGTGCCAGCAGTAGAGGGGGTGATCAGCCCCAGCATTTT. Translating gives CASSRGGDQPQHF.

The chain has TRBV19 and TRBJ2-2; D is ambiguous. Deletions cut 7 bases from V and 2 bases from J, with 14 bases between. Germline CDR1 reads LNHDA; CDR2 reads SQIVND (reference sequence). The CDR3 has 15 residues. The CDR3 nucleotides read TGTGCCAGTACCTTTTCTGGCGGAAACACCGGGGAGCTGTTTTTT. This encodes CASTFSGGNTGELFF.

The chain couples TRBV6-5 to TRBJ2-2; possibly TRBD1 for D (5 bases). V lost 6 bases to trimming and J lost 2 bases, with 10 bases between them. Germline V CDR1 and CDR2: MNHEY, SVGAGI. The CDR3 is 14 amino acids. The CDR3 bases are TGTGCCAGCAGCCCGCAGGGTAACACCGGGGAGCTGTTTTTT. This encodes CASSPQGNTGELFF.

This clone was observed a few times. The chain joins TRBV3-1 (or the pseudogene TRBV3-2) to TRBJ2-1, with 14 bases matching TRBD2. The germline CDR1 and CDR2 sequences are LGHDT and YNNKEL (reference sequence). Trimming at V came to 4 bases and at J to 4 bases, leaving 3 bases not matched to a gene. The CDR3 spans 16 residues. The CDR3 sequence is CASSRRLAGGYNEQFF. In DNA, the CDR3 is TGTGCCAGCAGCCGCCGACTAGCGGGAGGGTACAATGAGCAGTTCTTC.